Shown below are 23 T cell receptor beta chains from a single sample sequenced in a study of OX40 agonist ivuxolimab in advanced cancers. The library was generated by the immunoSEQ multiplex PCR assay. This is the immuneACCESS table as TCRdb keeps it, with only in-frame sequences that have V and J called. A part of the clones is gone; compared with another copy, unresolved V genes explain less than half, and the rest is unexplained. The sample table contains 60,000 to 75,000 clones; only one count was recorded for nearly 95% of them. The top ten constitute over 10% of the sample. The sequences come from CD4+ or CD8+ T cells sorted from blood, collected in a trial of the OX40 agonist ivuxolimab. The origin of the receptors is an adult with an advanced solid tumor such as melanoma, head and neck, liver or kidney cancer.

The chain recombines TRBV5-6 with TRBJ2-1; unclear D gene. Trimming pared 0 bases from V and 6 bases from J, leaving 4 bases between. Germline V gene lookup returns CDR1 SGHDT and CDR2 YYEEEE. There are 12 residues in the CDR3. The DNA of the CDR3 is TGTGCCAGCAGCTTGGGCAGCAATGAGCAGTTCTTC. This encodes CASSLGSNEQFF.

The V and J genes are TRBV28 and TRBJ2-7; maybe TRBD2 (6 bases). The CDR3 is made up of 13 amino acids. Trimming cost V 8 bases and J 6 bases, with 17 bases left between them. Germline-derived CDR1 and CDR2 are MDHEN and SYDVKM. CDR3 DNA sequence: TGTGCCAGCGCCAGCTTGCCCGGGGGCGAGCAGTACTTC. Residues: CASASLPGGEQYF.

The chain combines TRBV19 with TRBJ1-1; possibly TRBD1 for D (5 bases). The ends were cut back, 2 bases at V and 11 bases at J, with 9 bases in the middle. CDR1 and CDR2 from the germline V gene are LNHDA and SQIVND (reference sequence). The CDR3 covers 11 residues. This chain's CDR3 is CASSISGRAFF. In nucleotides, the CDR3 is TGTGCCAGTAGTATATCAGGGCGGGCTTTCTTT.

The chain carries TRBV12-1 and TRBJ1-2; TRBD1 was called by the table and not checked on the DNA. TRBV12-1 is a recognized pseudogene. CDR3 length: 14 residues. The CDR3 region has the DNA TGTGCCAGCAGCTTTCAGGGGGCAAGGTATGGCTACACCTTC. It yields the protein CASSFQGARYGYTF.

The CDR3 nucleotides read TGCGCCAGCAGCGAACCGGGACGAGGGACAGATACGCAGTATTTT. Translated, it gives CASSEPGRGTDTQYF. The rearrangement uses TRBV5-1 and TRBJ2-3; D is tentatively TRBD1 or TRBD2 (5 bases each). Trimming left V 4 bases short and J 3 bases short, with 15 bases between. The CDR3 extends over 15 amino acids. From germline, CDR1 is SGHRS and CDR2 YFSETQ.

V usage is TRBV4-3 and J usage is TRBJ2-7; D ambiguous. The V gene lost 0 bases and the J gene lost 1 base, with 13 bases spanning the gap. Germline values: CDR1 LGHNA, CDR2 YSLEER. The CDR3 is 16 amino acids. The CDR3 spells CASSQDRGQHSYEQYF. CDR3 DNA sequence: TGCGCCAGCAGCCAAGATCGAGGCCAGCATTCCTACGAGCAGTACTTC.

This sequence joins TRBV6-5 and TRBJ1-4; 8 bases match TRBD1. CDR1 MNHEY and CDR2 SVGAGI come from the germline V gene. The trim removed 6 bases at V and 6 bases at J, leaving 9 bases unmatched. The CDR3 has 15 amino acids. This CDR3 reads CASSLRQGRDEKLFF. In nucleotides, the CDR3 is TGTGCCAGCAGCCTGAGACAGGGGAGGGATGAAAAACTGTTTTTT.

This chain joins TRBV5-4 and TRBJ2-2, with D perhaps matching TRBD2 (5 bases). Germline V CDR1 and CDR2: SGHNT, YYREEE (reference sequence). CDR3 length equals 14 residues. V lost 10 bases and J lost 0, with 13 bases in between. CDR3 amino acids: CAGGFIANTGELFF. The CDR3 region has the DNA TGTGCCGGCGGGTTCATTGCGAACACCGGGGAGCTGTTTTTT.

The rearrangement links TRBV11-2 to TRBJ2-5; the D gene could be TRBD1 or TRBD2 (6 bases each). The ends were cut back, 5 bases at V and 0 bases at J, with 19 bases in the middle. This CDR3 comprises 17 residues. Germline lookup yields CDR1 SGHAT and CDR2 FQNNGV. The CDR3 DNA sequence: TGTGCCAGCAGCGAGCCAGGAATAAGGGGGGACCAAGAGACCCAGTACTTC. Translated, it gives CASSEPGIRGDQETQYF.

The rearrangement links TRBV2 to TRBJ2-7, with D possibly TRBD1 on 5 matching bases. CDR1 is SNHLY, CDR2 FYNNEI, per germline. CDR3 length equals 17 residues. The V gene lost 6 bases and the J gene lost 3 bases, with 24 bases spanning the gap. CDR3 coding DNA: TGTGCCAGCAGGGACCCCAGGGCGAAAACCCCCCTCTACGAGCAGTACTTC. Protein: CASRDPRAKTPLYEQYF.

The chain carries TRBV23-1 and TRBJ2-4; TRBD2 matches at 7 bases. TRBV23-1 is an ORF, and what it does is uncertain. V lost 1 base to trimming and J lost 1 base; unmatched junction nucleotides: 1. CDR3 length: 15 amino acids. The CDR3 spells CASSQWGGAKNIQYF. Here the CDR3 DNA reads TGCGCCAGCAGTCAATGGGGGGGTGCCAAAAACATTCAGTACTTC.

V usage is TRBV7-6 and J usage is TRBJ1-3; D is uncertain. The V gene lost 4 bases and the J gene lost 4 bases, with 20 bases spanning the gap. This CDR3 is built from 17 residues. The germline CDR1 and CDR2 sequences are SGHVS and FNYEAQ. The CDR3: CASSSTRALGGGNTIYF. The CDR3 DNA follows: TGTGCCAGCAGCTCAACACGGGCCCTCGGTGGAGGAAACACCATATATTTT. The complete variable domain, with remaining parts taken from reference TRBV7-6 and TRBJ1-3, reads GAGVSQSPRYKVTKRGQDVALRCDPISGHVSLYWYRQALGQGPEFLTYFNYEAQQDKSGLPNDRFSAERPEGSISTLTIQRTEQRDSAMYRCASSSTRALGGGNTIYFGEGSWLTVV.

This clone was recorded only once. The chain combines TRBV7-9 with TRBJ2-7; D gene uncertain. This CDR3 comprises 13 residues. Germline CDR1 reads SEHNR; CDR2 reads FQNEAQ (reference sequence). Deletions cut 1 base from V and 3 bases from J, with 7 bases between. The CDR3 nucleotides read TGTGCCAGCAGCTTAGGAACGGGCTACGAGCAGTACTTC. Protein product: CASSLGTGYEQYF.

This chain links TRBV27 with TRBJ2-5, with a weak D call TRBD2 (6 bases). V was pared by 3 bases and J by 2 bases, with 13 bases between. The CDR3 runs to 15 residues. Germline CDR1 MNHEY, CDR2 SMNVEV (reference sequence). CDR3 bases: TGTGCCAGCAGTTTTGGGACTCGGGATCAAGAGACCCAGTACTTC. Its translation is CASSFGTRDQETQYF.

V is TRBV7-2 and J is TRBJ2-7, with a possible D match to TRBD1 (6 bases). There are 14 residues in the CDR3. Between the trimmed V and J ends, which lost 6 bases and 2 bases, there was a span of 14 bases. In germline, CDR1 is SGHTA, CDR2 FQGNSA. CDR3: CASSLRDTTYEQYF. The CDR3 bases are TGTGCCAGCAGTTTACGGGACACAACCTACGAGCAGTACTTC.

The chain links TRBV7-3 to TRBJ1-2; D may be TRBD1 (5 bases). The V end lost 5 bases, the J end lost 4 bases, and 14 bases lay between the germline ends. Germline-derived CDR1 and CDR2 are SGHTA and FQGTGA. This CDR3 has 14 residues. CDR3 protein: CASSPTAGAYGYTF. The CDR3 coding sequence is TGTGCCAGCAGCCCCACCGCCGGGGCCTATGGCTACACCTTC.

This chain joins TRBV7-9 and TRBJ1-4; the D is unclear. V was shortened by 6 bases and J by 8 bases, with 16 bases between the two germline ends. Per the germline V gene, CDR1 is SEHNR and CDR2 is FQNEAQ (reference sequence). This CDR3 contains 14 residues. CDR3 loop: CASRGRNNGEKLFF. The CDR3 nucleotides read TGTGCCAGCAGGGGGAGGAACAACGGAGAAAAACTGTTTTTT. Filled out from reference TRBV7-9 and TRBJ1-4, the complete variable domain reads DTGVSQNPRHKITKRGQNVTFRCDPISEHNRLYWYRQTLGQGPEFLTYFQNEAQLEKSRLLSDRFSAERPKGSFSTLEIQRTEQGDSAMYLCASRGRNNGEKLFFGSGTQLSVL.

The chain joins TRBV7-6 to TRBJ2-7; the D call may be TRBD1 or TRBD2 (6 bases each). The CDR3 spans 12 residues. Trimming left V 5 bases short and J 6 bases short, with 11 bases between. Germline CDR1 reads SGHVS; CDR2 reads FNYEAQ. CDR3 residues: CASSLGGSEQYF. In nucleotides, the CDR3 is TGTGCCAGCAGCCTAGGGGGGAGCGAGCAGTACTTC.

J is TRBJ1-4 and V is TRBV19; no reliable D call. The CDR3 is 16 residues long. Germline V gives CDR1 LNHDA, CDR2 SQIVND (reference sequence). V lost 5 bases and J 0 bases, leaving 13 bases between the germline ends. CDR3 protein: CASSPRSLPTNEKLFF. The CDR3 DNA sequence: TGTGCCAGTAGTCCCAGGTCGTTACCAACTAATGAAAAACTGTTTTTT. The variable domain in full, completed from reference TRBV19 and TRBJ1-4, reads DGGITQSPKYLFRKEGQNVTLSCEQNLNHDAMYWYRQDPGQGLRLIYYSQIVNDFQKGDIAEGYSVSREKKESFPLTVTSAQKNPTAFYLCASSPRSLPTNEKLFFGSGTQLSVL.

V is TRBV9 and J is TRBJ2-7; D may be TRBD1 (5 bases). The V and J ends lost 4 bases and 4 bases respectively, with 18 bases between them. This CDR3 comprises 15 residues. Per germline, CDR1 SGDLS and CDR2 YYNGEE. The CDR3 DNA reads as TGTGCCAGCAGCCCACTCGAAGGTGGGGCTTACGAGCAGTACTTC. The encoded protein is CASSPLEGGAYEQYF.

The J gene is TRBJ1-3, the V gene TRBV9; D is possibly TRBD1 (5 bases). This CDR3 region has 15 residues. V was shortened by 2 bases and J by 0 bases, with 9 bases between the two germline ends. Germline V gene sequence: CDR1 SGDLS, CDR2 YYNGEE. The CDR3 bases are TGTGCCAGCAGCGTGGGGCGTACCTCTGGAAACACCATATATTTT. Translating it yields CASSVGRTSGNTIYF.

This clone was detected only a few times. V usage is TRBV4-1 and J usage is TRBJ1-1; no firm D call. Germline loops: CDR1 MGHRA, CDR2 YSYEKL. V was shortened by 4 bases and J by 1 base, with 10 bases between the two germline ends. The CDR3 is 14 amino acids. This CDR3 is CASSLGQGNTEAFF. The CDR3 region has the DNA TGCGCCAGCAGCCTAGGCCAAGGGAACACTGAAGCTTTCTTT.

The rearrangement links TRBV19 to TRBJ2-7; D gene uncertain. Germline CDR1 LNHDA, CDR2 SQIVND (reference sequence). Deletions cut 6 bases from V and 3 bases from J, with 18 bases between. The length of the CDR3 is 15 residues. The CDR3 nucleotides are TGTGCCAGTAGCCTGACTGAAGATCCCAACTACGAGCAGTACTTC. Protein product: CASSLTEDPNYEQYF.